Reported below is one TCR beta chain. J gave up 9 bases and V 4 bases, and 3 bases lay outside the gene matches. Germline V gives CDR1 SGHNT, CDR2 YYREEE (reference sequence). This CDR3 has 12 residues. This entry is derived from a study of shared T cell receptors in the human thymus. Produced via immunoSEQ multiplex PCR; TCRdb's table is partial and in-frame only. Of more than 550,000 clones detected, about 87% appear once; the ten largest clones hold 0.0094%. These same records also appear under a second study, on human thymus T cells. Turning to that study: Resections from corrective heart surgery supplied the thymus tissue. Apparent skewing of V and J gene usage characterized both thymic and blood repertoires. Thymic TCR repertoires of unrelated people reportedly overlapped highly.

This receptor was identified in a boy in the first two years of life with a congenital heart defect. The sequencing input was thymocytes. The rearrangement links TRBV5-4 to TRBJ2-1; 8 bases fit TRBD2. Here the CDR3 reads CASSEGLAEQFF. CDR3 sequence (DNA): TGTGCCAGCAGCGAAGGACTAGCTGAGCAGTTCTTC.